This is a list of T cell receptor beta chains from one sample in a study of graft-versus-host responses after intestinal transplantation. This table comes from immunoSEQ multiplex PCR, and its TCRdb copy is limited to in-frame clones, with some not included. Of approximately 68,000 clones in the sample, around 91% were seen once. These receptors lack a known antigen. The source material was unstimulated CD8+ T cells sorted from spleen or lymph node cells, sampled before transplant. These receptors all stem from a human donor who was the organ donor for an intestinal transplant. Both conserved end residues are part of each CDR3. Fields, in order: J gene, D gene, clone size, V gene, CDR3 protein, CDR3 DNA. The D gene is left open where the match is weak. Size tells how often a clone was seen (once, few, many) or the class of an expanded clone, and some rows leave it out.

>TRBJ2-3|TRBD1|once|TRBV13
CASSLTVPDRGSTDTQYF
TGTGCCAGCAGCCTCACCGTCCCAGACAGGGGGAGCACAGATACGCAGTATTTT
>TRBJ2-5|TRBD1|-|TRBV5-1
CASSSGTGQETQYF
TGCGCCAGCAGCTCGGGGACAGGGCAGGAGACCCAGTACTTC
>TRBJ2-2|TRBD1|-|TRBV6-1
CASRDRSYTGELFF
TGTGCCAGCAGGGACAGGAGCTACACCGGGGAGCTGTTTTTT
>TRBJ1-1|TRBD1|-|TRBV11-2
CASSPLQGADTEAFF
TGTGCCAGCAGCCCATTACAGGGGGCGGACACTGAAGCTTTCTTT
>TRBJ2-2|-|-|TRBV2
CASKNTNTGELFF
TGTGCCAGCAAAAACACGAACACCGGGGAGCTGTTTTTT
>TRBJ1-5|-|-|TRBV27
CATAMAGVNQPQHF
TGTGCCACAGCCATGGCAGGGGTCAATCAGCCCCAGCATTTT
>TRBJ2-1|TRBD1|-|TRBV6-5
CASSFITDRPNEQFF
TGTGCCAGCAGTTTTATAACGGACAGGCCCAATGAGCAGTTCTTC
>TRBJ2-1|-|once|TRBV27
CASKTSLSYNEQFF
TGTGCCAGCAAAACTAGTCTCTCCTACAATGAGCAGTTCTTC
>TRBJ2-5|TRBD1|-|TRBV4-3
CASSQEDRVQRETQYF
TGCGCCAGCAGCCAGGAAGACAGGGTACAACGGGAGACCCAGTACTTC
>TRBJ1-2|-|once|TRBV18
CASSPLPTVSGGPYGYTF
TGTGCCAGCTCACCTCTTCCGACAGTAAGCGGGGGGCCTTATGGCTACACCTTC
>TRBJ1-3|-|-|TRBV30
CAWSVLGAHSGNTIYF
TGTGCCTGGAGTGTTTTGGGGGCCCACTCTGGAAACACCATATATTTT
>TRBJ1-2|-|-|TRBV9
CASSEGSLGGYTF
TGTGCCAGCAGCGAGGGGTCGTTGGGTGGCTACACCTTC
>TRBJ2-3|TRBD2|-|TRBV2
CASSVQGKGTSGGATDTQYF
TGTGCCAGCAGTGTGCAGGGCAAGGGGACTAGCGGGGGGGCCACAGATACGCAGTATTTT
>TRBJ1-6|TRBD1|-|TRBV5-1
CASSRGTEYNSPLHF
TGCGCCAGCAGCCGGGGGACAGAGTATAATTCACCCCTCCACTTT
>TRBJ1-2|-|-|TRBV7-6
CASSLATGLTENYGYTF
TGTGCCAGCAGCTTAGCGACAGGTCTGACAGAAAACTATGGCTACACCTTC
>TRBJ2-3|TRBD2|-|TRBV2
CASSVLVSGHSNTDTQYF
TGTGCCAGCAGTGTTTTGGTTAGCGGGCACTCTAACACAGATACGCAGTATTTT
>TRBJ2-3|-|few|TRBV14
CASSLRVDYTQYF
TGTGCCAGCAGCCTGCGGGTCGACTATACGCAGTATTTT
>TRBJ2-1|-|-|TRBV7-9
CASSLPGGSYNEQFF
TGTGCCAGCAGCCTCCCTGGCGGTTCCTACAATGAGCAGTTCTTC
>TRBJ2-3|TRBD2|-|TRBV6-5
CASSYGGDGDTQYF
TGTGCCAGCAGTTACGGGGGGGATGGAGATACGCAGTATTTT
>TRBJ2-1|-|-|TRBV4-1
CASSQGTRPTYNEQFF
TGCGCCAGCAGCCAAGGGACACGACCTACCTACAATGAGCAGTTCTTC
>TRBJ1-6|-|-|TRBV4-1
CAFCGSWFYSNSPLHF
TGCGCCTTCTGCGGCAGCTGGTTTTATTCCAATTCACCCCTCCACTTT
>TRBJ1-4|-|-|TRBV27
CASSPQGQTNEKLFF
TGTGCCAGCAGTCCTCAGGGGCAAACTAATGAAAAACTGTTTTTT
>TRBJ1-5|TRBD1|once|TRBV4-1
CASSLTTGSGEPQHF
TGCGCCAGCAGCCTTACGACAGGGAGTGGAGAGCCCCAGCATTTT
>TRBJ1-6|-|-|TRBV4-2
CASSQEGSVGASYNSPLHF
TGTGCCAGCAGCCAAGAAGGCAGTGTAGGGGCGTCCTATAATTCACCCCTCCACTTT
>TRBJ2-3|TRBD1|-|TRBV15
CATSRVETGATDTQYF
TGTGCCACCAGCAGAGTTGAGACAGGGGCCACAGATACGCAGTATTTT
>TRBJ2-1|TRBD2|-|TRBV5-1
CASSEDGGRGGNNEQFF
TGCGCCAGCAGCGAGGATGGCGGGCGGGGGGGCAACAATGAGCAGTTCTTC
>TRBJ1-1|TRBD1|-|TRBV4-3
CASSQDLRGHDEAFF
TGCGCCAGCAGCCAAGATCTAAGGGGGCATGATGAAGCTTTCTTT
>TRBJ1-5|-|-|TRBV6-5
CASRFPGQPQHF
TGTGCCAGCAGGTTCCCGGGGCAGCCCCAGCATTTT
>TRBJ1-1|TRBD1|-|TRBV9
CASSVWTGRTEAFF
TGTGCCAGCAGCGTCTGGACAGGGCGAACTGAAGCTTTCTTT
>TRBJ2-5|TRBD2|-|TRBV28
CASCADSGGEQETQYF
TGTGCCAGCTGTGCTGATAGCGGGGGAGAACAAGAGACCCAGTACTTC
>TRBJ2-3|-|-|TRBV6-1
CASSDGFDRTQYF
TGTGCCAGCAGTGACGGGTTTGATCGTACGCAGTATTTT
>TRBJ1-5|-|-|TRBV6-4
CASSESGTPESAQHF
TGTGCCAGCAGTGAATCCGGGACTCCTGAATCAGCCCAGCATTTT
>TRBJ2-3|TRBD1|-|TRBV7-6
CASSLAKDRVMTDTQYF
TGTGCCAGCAGCTTAGCGAAGGACAGGGTTATGACAGATACGCAGTATTTT
>TRBJ2-5|-|-|TRBV4-1
CASSQDNSDQETQYF
TGCGCCAGCAGCCAAGACAACAGTGACCAAGAGACCCAGTACTTC
>TRBJ1-1|TRBD1|-|TRBV9
CASSPRTGGGLEAFF
TGTGCCAGCAGCCCCCGGACAGGGGGCGGGTTGGAAGCTTTCTTT
>TRBJ1-6|TRBD1|-|TRBV6-6
CASSHERTGPNSPLHF
TGTGCCAGCAGTCATGAGCGGACAGGGCCGAATTCACCCCTCCACTTT
>TRBJ2-2|-|-|TRBV4-1
CASSLVAGELFF
TGCGCCAGCAGCCTCGTAGCCGGGGAGCTGTTTTTT
>TRBJ1-1|TRBD1|-|TRBV28
CASRSTPGQLNTEAFF
TGTGCCAGCCGGAGTACTCCGGGACAGTTGAACACTGAAGCTTTCTTT
>TRBJ1-2|-|-|TRBV5-6
CASSLFRGSYGYTF
TGTGCCAGCAGCCTCTTCAGGGGTTCCTATGGCTACACCTTC
>TRBJ2-1|TRBD2|-|TRBV14
CASSQNSGGWNDEQFF
TGTGCCAGCAGCCAAAATAGCGGGGGGTGGAACGATGAGCAGTTCTTC
>TRBJ1-2|-|-|TRBV2
CASSESLNYGYTF
TGTGCCAGCAGTGAAAGCCTCAACTATGGCTACACCTTC
>TRBJ1-5|-|-|TRBV4-3
CASSQDSSSGRPQHF
TGCGCCAGCAGCCAAGACAGCTCCTCGGGGAGGCCCCAGCATTTT
>TRBJ1-1|TRBD1|-|TRBV27
CASSLNDRANTEAFF
TGTGCCAGCAGTTTAAACGACAGGGCCAACACTGAAGCTTTCTTT
>TRBJ2-5|TRBD2|once|TRBV4-3
CASSPEIAGALQETQYF
TGCGCCAGCAGCCCCGAAATAGCGGGAGCCCTCCAAGAGACCCAGTACTTC
>TRBJ2-5|-|-|TRBV4-1
CASSPYRDGQETQYF
TGCGCCAGCAGCCCTTACAGGGATGGTCAAGAGACCCAGTACTTC
>TRBJ1-2|-|-|TRBV11-2
CASSLEGSSGGRANYGYTF
TGTGCCAGCAGCTTAGAAGGTTCGAGCGGGGGCAGAGCTAACTATGGCTACACCTTC
>TRBJ2-1|-|-|TRBV19
CASSIDTSSYNEQFF
TGTGCCAGTAGTATAGATACGAGTTCCTACAATGAGCAGTTCTTC
>TRBJ1-1|-|-|TRBV27
CASSPTGWATEAFF
TGTGCCAGCAGTCCGACAGGTTGGGCCACTGAAGCTTTCTTT
>TRBJ2-3|TRBD2|-|TRBV28
CASRSGLPVTDTQYF
TGTGCCAGCAGATCGGGACTACCCGTCACAGATACGCAGTATTTT
>TRBJ2-3|TRBD1|-|TRBV6-5
CASSPRTGSDTQYF
TGTGCCAGCAGTCCTCGGACAGGGTCAGATACGCAGTATTTT
>TRBJ2-1|-|-|TRBV6-1
CASRIRDFYNEQFF
TGTGCCAGCAGAATTCGGGACTTCTACAATGAGCAGTTCTTC
>TRBJ2-3|TRBD2|-|TRBV4-1
CASSQGVPSGVVDTQYF
TGCGCCAGCAGCCAAGGAGTCCCTAGCGGGGTTGTAGATACGCAGTATTTT
>TRBJ2-5|-|-|TRBV18
CASSPPLYQETQYF
TGTGCCAGCTCACCCCCATTGTACCAAGAGACCCAGTACTTC
>TRBJ2-2|-|-|TRBV19
CASGSGTGELFF
TGTGCCAGTGGGTCCGGGACCGGGGAGCTGTTTTTT
>TRBJ2-2|-|-|TRBV6-4
CASSAGSTGELFF
TGTGCCAGCAGTGCGGGATCCACCGGGGAGCTGTTTTTT
>TRBJ2-5|TRBD2|-|TRBV9
CASSVGRGGQSPQETQYF
TGTGCCAGCAGCGTGGGGAGGGGTGGTCAGTCTCCCCAAGAGACCCAGTACTTC
>TRBJ1-2|-|-|TRBV2
CASSGQGLQGPKTYGYTF
TGTGCCAGCAGTGGACAAGGGCTCCAGGGTCCGAAAACTTATGGCTACACCTTC
>TRBJ2-1|TRBD2|-|TRBV9
CASSLRQRGAFNEQFF
TGTGCCAGCAGCCTACGTCAGCGGGGGGCGTTCAATGAGCAGTTCTTC
>TRBJ1-1|-|-|TRBV10-3
CAISEGAANTEAFF
TGTGCCATCAGTGAGGGGGCTGCGAACACTGAAGCTTTCTTT